These 20 T cell receptor beta chains were all obtained from the same sample, sequenced in a study of T cells in Graves' hyperthyroidism and ophthalmopathy. Amplified TCR beta CDR3 regions derived from RNA transcripts. Primed by the HTBI set, a first-round RT-PCR was run on the TCR CDR3. TCRdb redid the calling of the multiplex PCR reads with MiXCR, one entry per CDR3 protein. The sample records over 350,000 distinct CDR3 sequences, roughly 15% being singletons. Sequencing input: blood. Receptor source: a man aged 18 to 29 with Graves' ophthalmopathy.

For this clonotype: This sequence may be a read error, since a much larger clone differs from it by one base. The CDR3 loop reads CSVQGGNQPQHF. CDR3 DNA sequence: TGCAGCGTTCAGGGCGGCAATCAGCCCCAGCATTTT. The chain has TRBV29-1 and TRBJ1-5; possibly TRBD1 for D (5 bases). Germline CDR1 is SQVTM and CDR2 is ANQGSEA. Between the trimmed V and J ends, which lost 5 bases and 2 bases, there was a span of 7 bases. The CDR3 spans 12 residues.

Comment on this clonotype: This sequence may be a read error, since a much larger clone differs from it by one base. The CDR3 DNA follows: TGTGCCAGCAGCTTAGTCGGCAGTCGGTCTAGTGGCTACACCTTC. Residues: CASSLVGSRSSGYTF. This rearrangement joins TRBV7-9 to TRBJ1-2; no clear D. Trimming stripped 1 base from V and 7 bases from J, with 16 bases between. The germline gives CDR1 SEHNR, CDR2 FQNEAQ (reference sequence). CDR3 length: 15 residues.

In its sample, this clonotype was seen many times. The CDR3 ends on some other residue instead of the conserved phenylalanine or tryptophan, so this is likely a read error. J is TRBJ2-7 and V is TRBV11-2; D unclear. The V gene's germline CDR1 is SGHAT and CDR2 FQNNGV. The CDR3 covers 13 residues. Trimming pared 3 bases from V and 3 bases from J, leaving 9 bases between. CDR3 nucleotides: TGTGCCAGCAGCTTTGCCAGCTACTACGAGCAGTACCTC. Encoded protein: CASSFASYYEQYL.

The chain joins TRBV5-1 to TRBJ1-6, with D uncertain. Between the trimmed V and J ends, which lost 0 bases and 6 bases, there was a span of 10 bases. The length of the CDR3 is 15 residues. Germline V gives CDR1 SGHRS, CDR2 YFSETQ. CDR3 residues: CASSLDLGINSPLHF. The CDR3, as DNA: TGCGCCAGCAGCTTGGATTTGGGGATTAATTCACCCCTCCACTTT.

This clonotype was detected only a few times. V usage is TRBV9 and J usage is TRBJ2-1, with 11 bases that match TRBD2. The J segment lost 4 bases and the V segment lost 0 bases, leaving 0 bases of the junction unmatched. In germline, CDR1 is SGDLS, CDR2 YYNGEE. The CDR3 is 15 residues long. The CDR3, as DNA: TGTGCCAGCAGCGTAGTAGCGGGGGGGTACAATGAGCAGTTCTTC. Translation gives CASSVVAGGYNEQFF.

There are many counts of this clonotype. The V call is TRBV7-8, the J call TRBJ1-2; no reliable D call. The CDR3 has 12 amino acids. Germline V gene data show CDR1 as SGHVS and CDR2 as FQNEAQ. V was cut by 0 bases and J by 6 bases, with 5 bases left in between. For the CDR3, the DNA is TGTGCCAGCAGCTTAGCAGGGAATGGCTACACCTTC. It specifies CASSLAGNGYTF.

This clonotype was recorded a few times. The chain carries TRBV29-1 and TRBJ1-2; tentative D call: TRBD1 (5 bases). Trimming removed 4 bases at V and 6 bases at J, with 12 bases between. This CDR3 contains 12 residues. Germline lookup yields CDR1 SQVTM and CDR2 ANQGSEA. CDR3 nucleotide sequence: TGCAGCGTTGGAGGCCCGGGGGATGGCTACACCTTC. Translating it yields CSVGGPGDGYTF.

Ten or more counts support this clonotype. The chain combines TRBV12-3 or TRBV12-4 with TRBJ2-2, with 8 bases aligning to TRBD2. This CDR3 has 16 residues. The V and J ends lost 6 bases and 1 base, in that order; junction bases with no gene match: 7. The DNA for the CDR3 is TGTGCCAGCAGCCCACCCAGCGGGAGGAACACCGGGGAGCTGTTTTTT. Encoded protein: CASSPPSGRNTGELFF.

The chain is built from TRBV19 and TRBJ2-1; 12 positions match TRBD1. Germline values: CDR1 LNHDA, CDR2 SQIVND (reference sequence). CDR3 length: 18 residues. J was trimmed by 10 bases and V by 4 bases; bases with no gene match: 17. DNA for the CDR3: TGTGCCAGTAGTACCCCGGGACAGGGGGCTGTTCCATCCGGGGAGCAGTTCTTC. It is translated as CASSTPGQGAVPSGEQFF.

The sample holds many counts of this clonotype. The V call is TRBV11-2, the J call TRBJ2-7; 11 bases fit TRBD1. With V trimmed by 5 bases and J by 6 bases, 6 bases remained unmatched. The CDR3 extends over 14 amino acids. Germline CDR1 SGHAT, CDR2 FQNNGV. CDR3 sequence reads: CASSRAGTGGEQYF. The CDR3 nucleotides are TGTGCCAGCAGCAGAGCCGGGACAGGGGGCGAGCAGTACTTC. Filled out from reference TRBV11-2 and TRBJ2-7, the complete variable domain reads EAGVAQSPRYKIIEKRQSVAFWCNPISGHATLYWYQQILGQGPKLLIQFQNNGVVDDSQLPKDRFSAERLKGVDSTLKIQPAKLEDSAVYLCASSRAGTGGEQYFGPGTRLTVT.

The chain joins TRBV6-1 to TRBJ1-5; D gene ambiguous. V was cut by 2 bases and J by 7 bases, with 9 bases left in between. CDR1 is MNHNS and CDR2 is SASEGT in the germline V gene. The length of the CDR3 is 13 residues. The CDR3 region has the DNA TGTGCCAGCAGTGAAAGGGCGTTCCAGCCCCAGCATTTT. It translates to CASSERAFQPQHF.

This clonotype was counted a single time. The genes are TRBV5-1 and TRBJ2-7; 7 bases match TRBD2. The CDR3 extends over 15 amino acids. The germline V gene has CDR1 SGHRS and CDR2 YFSETQ. V gave up 0 bases and J gave up 3 bases; unmatched junction bases: 6. The CDR3 region is CASSLVGRGDYEQYF. DNA for the CDR3: TGCGCCAGCAGCTTGGTAGGCCGGGGGGACTACGAGCAGTACTTC.

A remark on this clonotype: Since a much larger clone is just one base distant, this may be a read error. It is likely a read error, because the conserved phenylalanine at the end of the CDR3 is missing. The chain couples TRBV12-3 or TRBV12-4 to TRBJ1-2; no definite D call. V lost 5 bases, J lost 2 bases, and 6 bases lay in between. There are 12 residues in the CDR3. DNA of the CDR3: TGTGCCAGCAGTAACCTCAACTATGGCTACACCCTC. Amino acid sequence: CASSNLNYGYTL.

This clonotype was detected many times. The chain is built from TRBV2 and TRBJ2-1; 7 nucleotides agree with TRBD2. CDR3 length: 12 amino acids. Per the germline V gene, CDR1 is SNHLY and CDR2 is FYNNEI. The CDR3 DNA follows: TGTGTCGAGAGGGAGGGTCAAAATGAGCAGTTCTTC. The encoded protein is CVEREGQNEQFF.

Notes on this clonotype: Compared with germline, one end of the junction differs, possibly owing to a read error. CDR3 residues: CASSLEQGGNTEALF. CDR3 coding DNA: TGTGCCAGCAGCTTAGAACAGGGTGGTAACACTGAAGCTCTCTTT. This chain connects TRBV7-6 to TRBJ1-1, with D perhaps matching TRBD1 (6 bases). The CDR3 consists of 15 residues. Germline loops: CDR1 SGHVS, CDR2 FNYEAQ.

The sample holds a few counts of this clonotype. This chain links TRBV19 with TRBJ1-1; D may be TRBD1 (5 bases). Germline V gene sequence: CDR1 LNHDA, CDR2 SQIVND (reference sequence). CDR3 length: 15 residues. Between the trimmed V and J ends, which lost 5 bases and 1 base, there was a span of 14 bases. The CDR3 loop reads CASSSETVPNTEAFF. The DNA for the CDR3 is TGTGCCAGTAGTTCGGAGACAGTACCGAACACTGAAGCTTTCTTT.

The table lists this clonotype with many counts. V is TRBV18 and J is TRBJ2-3; perhaps TRBD1 as D (5 bases). Germline CDR1 and CDR2: KGHSH and LQKENI. With 4 bases removed from V and 9 bases from J, the gap between germline ends came to 14 bases. The CDR3 length is 13 residues. CDR3 region: CASSQQAQGTQYF. The CDR3 DNA reads as TGTGCCAGCTCACAACAGGCGCAAGGGACGCAGTATTTT. The variable domain in full, with the rest retrieved from reference TRBV18 and TRBJ2-3, is NAGVMQNPRHLVRRRGQEARLRCSPMKGHSHVYWYRQLPEEGLKFMVYLQKENIIDESGMPKERFSAEFPKEGPSILRIQQVVRGDSAAYFCASSQQAQGTQYFGPGTRLTVL.

The chain combines TRBV19 with TRBJ2-2; D uncertain. The CDR3 sequence is 13 residues long. Germline loops: CDR1 LNHDA, CDR2 SQIVND (reference sequence). V dropped 9 bases and J dropped 1 base, with 9 bases sitting between them. The CDR3 DNA reads TGTGCCAGCGAAGCAGGGAACACCGGGGAGCTGTTTTTT. It codes for CASEAGNTGELFF.

This clonotype was seen a single time. This sequence may be a read error, since a much larger clone differs from it by one base. V gene TRBV15 combines with J gene TRBJ2-1; 8 bases map to TRBD1. The length of the CDR3 is 14 residues. V gave up 8 bases and J gave up 1 base; unmatched junction bases: 4. Germline V gene lookup returns CDR1 LNHNV and CDR2 YYDKDF (reference sequence). CDR3 bases: TGTGCCACCTGCAACAGGGGGTCCTACAATGAGCAGTTCTTC. It specifies CATCNRGSYNEQFF.

V is TRBV5-1 and J is TRBJ2-5; no clear D gene. Germline V lookup: CDR1 SGHRS, CDR2 YFSETQ. The CDR3 contains 14 residues. Trimming removed 1 base from V and 0 bases from J, with 7 bases in between. CDR3 in amino acids: CASSLNSDQETQYF. CDR3 DNA: TGCGCCAGCAGCTTGAATTCAGACCAAGAGACCCAGTACTTC.